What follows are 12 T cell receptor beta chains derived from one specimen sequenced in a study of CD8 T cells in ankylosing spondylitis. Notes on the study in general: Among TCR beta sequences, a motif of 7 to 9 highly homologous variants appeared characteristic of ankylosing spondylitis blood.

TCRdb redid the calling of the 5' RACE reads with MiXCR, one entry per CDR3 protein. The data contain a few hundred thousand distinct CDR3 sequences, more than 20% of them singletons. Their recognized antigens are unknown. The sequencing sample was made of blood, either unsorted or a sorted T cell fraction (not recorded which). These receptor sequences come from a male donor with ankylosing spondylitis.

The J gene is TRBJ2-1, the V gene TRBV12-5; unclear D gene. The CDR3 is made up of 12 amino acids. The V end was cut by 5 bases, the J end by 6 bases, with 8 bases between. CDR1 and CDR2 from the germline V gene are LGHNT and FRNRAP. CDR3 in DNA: TGTGCTAGTGGTGAACTGAGCAATGAGCAGTTCTTC. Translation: CASGELSNEQFF. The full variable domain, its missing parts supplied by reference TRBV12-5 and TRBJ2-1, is DARVTQTPRHKVTEMGQEVTMRCQPILGHNTVFWYRQTMMQGLELLAYFRNRAPLDDSGMPKDRFSAEMPDATLATLKIQPSEPRDSAVYFCASGELSNEQFFGPGTRLTVL.

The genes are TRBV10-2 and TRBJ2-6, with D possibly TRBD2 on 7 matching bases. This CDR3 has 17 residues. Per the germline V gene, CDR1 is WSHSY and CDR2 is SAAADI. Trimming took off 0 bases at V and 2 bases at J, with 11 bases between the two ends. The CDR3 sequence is CASSESTGGTGANVLTF. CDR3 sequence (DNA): TGCGCCAGCAGTGAGTCTACGGGGGGCACTGGGGCCAACGTCCTGACTTTC.

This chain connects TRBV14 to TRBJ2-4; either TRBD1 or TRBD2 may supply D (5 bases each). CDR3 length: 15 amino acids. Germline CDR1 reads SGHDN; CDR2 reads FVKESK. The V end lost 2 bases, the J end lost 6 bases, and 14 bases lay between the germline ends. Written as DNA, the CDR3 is TGTGCCAGCAGCCAAAACAGGAGGCTGATAAACATTCAGTACTTC. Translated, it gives CASSQNRRLINIQYF.

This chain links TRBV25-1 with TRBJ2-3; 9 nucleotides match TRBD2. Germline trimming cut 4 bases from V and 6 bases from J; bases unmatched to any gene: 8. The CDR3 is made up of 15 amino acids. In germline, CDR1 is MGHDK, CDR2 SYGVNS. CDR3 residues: CASSALAGVGDTQYF. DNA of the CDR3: TGTGCCAGCAGTGCATTAGCGGGAGTAGGGGATACGCAGTATTTT.

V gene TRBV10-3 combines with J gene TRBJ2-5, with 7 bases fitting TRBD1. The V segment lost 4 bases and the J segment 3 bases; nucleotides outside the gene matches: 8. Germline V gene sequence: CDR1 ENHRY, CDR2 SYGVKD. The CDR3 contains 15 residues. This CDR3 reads CAISADYRGEETQYF. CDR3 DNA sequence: TGTGCCATCAGTGCCGATTACAGGGGAGAAGAGACCCAGTACTTC.

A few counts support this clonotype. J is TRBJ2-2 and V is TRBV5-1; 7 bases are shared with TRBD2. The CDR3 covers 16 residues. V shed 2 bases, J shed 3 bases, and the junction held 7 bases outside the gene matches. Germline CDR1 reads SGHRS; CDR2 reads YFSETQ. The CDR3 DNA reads TGCGCCAGCAGCTTTTTGGCAGGGAGGGACACCGGGGAGCTGTTTTTT. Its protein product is CASSFLAGRDTGELFF.

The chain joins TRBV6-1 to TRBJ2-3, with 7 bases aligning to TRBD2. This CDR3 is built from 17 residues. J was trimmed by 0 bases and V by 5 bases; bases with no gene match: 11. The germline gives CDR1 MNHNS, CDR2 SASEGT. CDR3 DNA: TGTGCCAGCAGTCGCGGAGGACTAGTCTTTAGCACAGATACGCAGTATTTT. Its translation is CASSRGGLVFSTDTQYF.

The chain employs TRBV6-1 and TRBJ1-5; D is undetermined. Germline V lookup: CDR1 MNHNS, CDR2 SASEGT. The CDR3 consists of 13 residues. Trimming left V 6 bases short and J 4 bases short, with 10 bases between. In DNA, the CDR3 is TGTGCCAGCAGGGAACGGTCTAATCAGCCCCAGCATTTT. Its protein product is CASRERSNQPQHF.

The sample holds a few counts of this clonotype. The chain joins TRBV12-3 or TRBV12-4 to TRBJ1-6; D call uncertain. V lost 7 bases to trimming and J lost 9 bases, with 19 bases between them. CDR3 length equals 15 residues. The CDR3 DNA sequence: TGTGCCAGCACCACGGGAGGGTTTGGGCGTTCACCCCTCCACTTT. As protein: CASTTGGFGRSPLHF.

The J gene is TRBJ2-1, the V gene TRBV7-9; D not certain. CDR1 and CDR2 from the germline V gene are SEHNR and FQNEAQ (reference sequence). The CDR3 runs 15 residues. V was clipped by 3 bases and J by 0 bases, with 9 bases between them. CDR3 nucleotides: TGTGCCAGCAGCTTCGTGTTGAGCTCCTACAATGAGCAGTTCTTC. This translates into CASSFVLSSYNEQFF.

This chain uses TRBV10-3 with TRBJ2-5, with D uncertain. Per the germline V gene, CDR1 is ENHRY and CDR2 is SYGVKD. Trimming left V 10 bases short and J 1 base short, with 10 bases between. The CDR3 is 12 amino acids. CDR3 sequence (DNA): TGTGCCACCTCGGGCAGCCAAGAGACCCAGTACTTC. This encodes CATSGSQETQYF.

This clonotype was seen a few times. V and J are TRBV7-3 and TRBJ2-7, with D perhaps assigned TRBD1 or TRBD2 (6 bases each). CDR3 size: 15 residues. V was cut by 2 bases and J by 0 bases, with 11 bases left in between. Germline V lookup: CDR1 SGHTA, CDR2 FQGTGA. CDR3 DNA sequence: TGTGCCAGCAGCTTAGAGGGGGGTAGCTCCTACGAGCAGTACTTC. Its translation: CASSLEGGSSYEQYF.